This T cell receptor (beta chain) was obtained from a study of radiotherapy plus CTLA-4 blockade in lung cancer. Study-wide results and limits: Tumor-derived TCR clones expanded in blood after radiotherapy plus ipilimumab.

Generated by immunoSEQ multiplex PCR, the TCRdb table keeps only in-frame clones and is missing some. The table has some 100,000 clones, 75% to 80% seen once; the top ten hold around 4.8%. Comments on this clone: Its antigen is not identified.

The CDR3 sequence is 14 residues long. CDR1 SGHTA and CDR2 FQGNSA come from the germline V gene. V was trimmed by 4 bases and J by 1 base, leaving 9 bases between them. Sequenced material: peripheral blood, taken from a patient treated with radiotherapy plus ipilimumab. The clonotype originates from a human donor with non-small cell lung cancer who had a partial response to radiotherapy plus ipilimumab. The chain has TRBV7-2 and TRBJ2-3; perhaps TRBD1 as D (6 bases). In nucleotides, the CDR3 is TGTGCCAGCAGCTCTCCAGGGGGCACAGATACGCAGTATTTT. It specifies CASSSPGGTDTQYF.